A selection of T cell receptor beta chains follows, all from one sample in a study of T-cell memory formation after mild COVID-19. TCRdb analysed the 5' RACE reads with MiXCR anew, one entry per CDR3 protein. This table holds roughly 610,000 distinct CDR3 sequences, around 15% found once. Sample: PBMCs or a T cell subset sorted from them (not recorded which). These receptors were obtained from an adult woman who had mild COVID-19 (a few samples of this study predate the infection). Cell type and time point are not known. The conserved cysteine and the conserved F or W are not part of the CDR3 here.

J gene	V gene	CDR3 protein
TRBJ2-7	TRBV2	ASSDGTGTRNPYEQY
TRBJ1-1	TRBV2	ASSENTNTEAF
TRBJ2-7	TRBV2	ASSVKLMGQGTPEQY
TRBJ2-2	TRBV24-1	ATSGGHLNTGELF
TRBJ2-5	TRBV11-2	ASSLLAGGGEETQY
TRBJ2-1	TRBV19	ASTSGGLTRAGNEQF
TRBJ1-5	TRBV18	ASSPWGGRNQPQH
TRBJ2-1	TRBV30	AWSAFRSWGAPSSYNEQF
TRBJ2-5	TRBV7-9	ASSLPSGRRGETQY
TRBJ1-2	TRBV7-9	ASTLSRAAKNGYT
TRBJ2-4	TRBV5-1	ASSLGGGDRGIQY
TRBJ2-5	TRBV20-1	SARQETQY
TRBJ2-5	TRBV6-5	ASSRYPRETQY
TRBJ2-2	TRBV7-2	ASSLVITRTGELF
TRBJ1-1	TRBV20-1	SAFQGNTEAF
TRBJ1-2	TRBV14	ASSQVHGSNYGYT
TRBJ2-5	TRBV4-1	ASSPYKEGTFGQY
TRBJ1-1	TRBV19	ASRPAGTRNTEAF
TRBJ1-4	TRBV4-3	ASSQDRGGSEKLF
TRBJ1-2	TRBV21-1	ASSKVPQVRPGSNYGYT
TRBJ2-2	TRBV10-2	ASSERGPGELF
TRBJ2-2	TRBV12-3/TRBV12-4	ASSPLAGGNTGELF
TRBJ2-7	TRBV12-5	ASGLVRRQTDPYEQY
TRBJ1-5	TRBV12-3/TRBV12-4	ASSFGNRGLVQPQH
TRBJ2-5	TRBV7-9	ASSLVGAHAETQY
TRBJ2-1	TRBV24-1	ATSDDNLLREQF
TRBJ1-2	TRBV29-1	SVGDDGYYGYT
TRBJ2-3	TRBV27	ASSSTRLAGVPDTQY
TRBJ1-1	TRBV29-1	SVARPPRDLEAF
TRBJ2-3	TRBV4-3	ASSQDIAGLSTDTQY
TRBJ1-2	TRBV4-3	ASSQVEANYGYT
TRBJ2-2	TRBV12-3/TRBV12-4	ASRPTSGGYGIGELF
TRBJ2-7	TRBV12-3/TRBV12-4	ATEGSSYEQY
TRBJ2-1	TRBV24-1	ATSDGGPLPYNEQF
TRBJ1-1	TRBV12-3/TRBV12-4	ASSLWGFAGTNTEAF
TRBJ2-1	TRBV7-3	ASSPPGEYNEQF
TRBJ1-1	TRBV27	ASSPHRVRYTEAF
TRBJ1-5	TRBV2	ASSATGPRMPQH
TRBJ2-1	TRBV5-5	ASSLSQGVGEQF
TRBJ2-7	TRBV27	ASSHRVPYEQY
TRBJ1-5	TRBV5-5	ASSLERPTGSNQPQH
TRBJ2-2	TRBV6-2/TRBV6-3	ASSYSPASGRFVTGELF
TRBJ2-5	TRBV18	ASSPSGDRQY
TRBJ2-1	TRBV20-1	SARANRAGGNLLKYNEQF
TRBJ2-3	TRBV7-3	ASSLRSRGGNTDTQY
TRBJ2-7	TRBV10-3	AINEGGDYYEQY
TRBJ2-2	TRBV18	ASSPTGTANTGELF
TRBJ2-1	TRBV7-2	ASSLGVRLQGGGGAYNEQF
TRBJ2-7	TRBV20-1	SASRASGSYEQY
TRBJ2-3	TRBV20-1	SLWSAGGSDTQY
TRBJ2-4	TRBV7-2	ASSFDATNKNIQY
TRBJ2-1	TRBV5-1	ASSLSLASQQF
TRBJ2-5	TRBV5-4	ASSLRNQVQETQY
TRBJ1-6	TRBV7-2	ASCNQFGGESPLH
TRBJ2-1	TRBV5-1	ASSSGTSDVQF
TRBJ1-3	TRBV4-1	ASRQNSGNTIY
TRBJ2-5	TRBV7-6	ASSSPGLAGGPIGETQY
TRBJ1-1	TRBV7-9	AGTLTGYNAEAF
TRBJ2-7	TRBV6-5	ASSYSSGDYEQY